The clone carrying this T cell receptor beta chain was observed a handful of times. What it binds is not known. These data come from a study of T-cell reconstitution after alpha-beta-depleted transplantation in children. Study results and limitations: Counts and diversity of T cells one year after transplant came mostly from newly produced T cells.

CDR3 length: 15 residues. The V gene lost 0 bases and the J gene lost 6 bases, with 14 bases spanning the gap. Germline V gives CDR1 DFQATT, CDR2 SNEGSKA (reference sequence). Unique molecular identifiers were built into the TCRbeta library. One entry per CDR3 protein, called by TCRdb with MiXCR from the PCR reads. This sample has some 600,000 distinct CDR3 sequences; 10% to 15% occur once, and the top ten carry 2% to 2.5%. The chain couples TRBV20-1 to TRBJ2-2; TRBD1 or TRBD2 may be the D gene (5 bases each). The specimen comprised PBMCs, mostly from graft donor cells, sampled 360 days after TCRalphabeta/CD19-depleted stem cell transplant. The TCR was taken from a male patient younger than 18 who had a stem cell transplant for acute myeloid leukemia, so the T cells may come from the graft donor. The CDR3 is CSARDFSRDPGELFF. Written as DNA, the CDR3 is TGCAGTGCTAGAGACTTTAGTAGGGACCCCGGGGAGCTGTTTTTT.